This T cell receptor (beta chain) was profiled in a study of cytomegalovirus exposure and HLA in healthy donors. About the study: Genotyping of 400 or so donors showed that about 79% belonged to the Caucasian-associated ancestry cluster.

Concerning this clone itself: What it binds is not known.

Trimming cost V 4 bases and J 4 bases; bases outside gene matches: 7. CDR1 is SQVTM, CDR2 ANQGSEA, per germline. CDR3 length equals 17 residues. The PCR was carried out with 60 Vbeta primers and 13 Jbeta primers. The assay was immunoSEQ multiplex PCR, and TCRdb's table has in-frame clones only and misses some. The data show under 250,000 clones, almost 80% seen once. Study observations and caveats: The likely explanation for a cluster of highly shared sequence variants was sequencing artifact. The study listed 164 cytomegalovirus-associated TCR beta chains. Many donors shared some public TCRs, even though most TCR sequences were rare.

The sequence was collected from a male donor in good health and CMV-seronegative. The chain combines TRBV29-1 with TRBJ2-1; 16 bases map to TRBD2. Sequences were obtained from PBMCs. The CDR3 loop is CSVVGTSGRAVYNEQFF. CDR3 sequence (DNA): TGCAGCGTTGTCGGGACTAGCGGGAGGGCCGTTTACAATGAGCAGTTCTTC.